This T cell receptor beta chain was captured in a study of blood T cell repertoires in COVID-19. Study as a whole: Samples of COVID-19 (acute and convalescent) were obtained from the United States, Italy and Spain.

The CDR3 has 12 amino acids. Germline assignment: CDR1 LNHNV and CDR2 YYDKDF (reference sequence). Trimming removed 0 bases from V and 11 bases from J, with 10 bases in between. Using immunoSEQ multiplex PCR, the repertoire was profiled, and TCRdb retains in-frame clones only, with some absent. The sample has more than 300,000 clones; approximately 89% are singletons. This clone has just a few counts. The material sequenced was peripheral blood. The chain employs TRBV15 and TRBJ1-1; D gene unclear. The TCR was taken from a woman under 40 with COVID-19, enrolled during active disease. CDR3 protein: CATSRDYRLAFF. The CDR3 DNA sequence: TGTGCCACCAGCAGAGACTATAGATTGGCTTTCTTT.